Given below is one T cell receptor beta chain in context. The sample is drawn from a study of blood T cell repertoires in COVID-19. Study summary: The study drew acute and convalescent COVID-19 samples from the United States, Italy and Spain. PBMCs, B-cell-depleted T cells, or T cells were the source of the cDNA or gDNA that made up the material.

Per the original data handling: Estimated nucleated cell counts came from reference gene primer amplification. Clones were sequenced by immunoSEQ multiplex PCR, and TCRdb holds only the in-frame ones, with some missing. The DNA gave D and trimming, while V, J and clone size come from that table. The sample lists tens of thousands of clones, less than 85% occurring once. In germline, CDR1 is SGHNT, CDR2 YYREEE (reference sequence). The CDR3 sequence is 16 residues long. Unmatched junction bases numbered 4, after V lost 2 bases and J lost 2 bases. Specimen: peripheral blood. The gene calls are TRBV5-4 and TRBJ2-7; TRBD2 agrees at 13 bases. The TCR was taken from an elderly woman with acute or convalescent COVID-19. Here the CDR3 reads CASSFTSGRAPYEQYF. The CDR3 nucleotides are TGTGCCAGCAGCTTTACTAGCGGGAGGGCCCCCTACGAGCAGTACTTC. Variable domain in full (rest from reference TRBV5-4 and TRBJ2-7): ETGVTQSPTHLIKTRGQQVTLRCSSQSGHNTVSWYQQALGQGPQFIFQYYREEENGRGNFPPRFSGLQFPNYSSELNVNALELDDSALYLCASSFTSGRAPYEQYFGPGTRLTVT.